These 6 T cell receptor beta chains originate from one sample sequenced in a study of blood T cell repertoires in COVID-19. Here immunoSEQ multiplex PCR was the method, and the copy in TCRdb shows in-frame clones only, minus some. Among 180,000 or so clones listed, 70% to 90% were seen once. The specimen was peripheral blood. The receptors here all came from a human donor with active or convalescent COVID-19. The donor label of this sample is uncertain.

In nucleotides, the CDR3 is TGTGCCAGCAGCTCAATTCCGGGACTAAGGTACGAGCAGTACTTC. This encodes CASSSIPGLRYEQYF. J is TRBJ2-7 and V is TRBV7-4; 7 bases map to TRBD2. CDR1 and CDR2 (germline): SGHVT, SQSDAQ. The V gene end was trimmed by 4 bases and the J gene end by 4 bases; junction bases not matched to a gene: 10. CDR3 length equals 15 residues.

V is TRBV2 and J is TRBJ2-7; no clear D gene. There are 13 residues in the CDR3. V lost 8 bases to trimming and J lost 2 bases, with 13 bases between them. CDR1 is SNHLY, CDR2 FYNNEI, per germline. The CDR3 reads CASRFYGAYEQYF. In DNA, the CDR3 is TGTGCCAGCCGATTTTACGGAGCCTACGAGCAGTACTTC.

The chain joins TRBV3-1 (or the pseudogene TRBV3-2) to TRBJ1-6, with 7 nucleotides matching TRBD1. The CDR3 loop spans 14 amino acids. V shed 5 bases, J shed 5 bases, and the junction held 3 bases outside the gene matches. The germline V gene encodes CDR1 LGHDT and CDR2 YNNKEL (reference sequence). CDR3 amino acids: CASSKGQDNSPLHF. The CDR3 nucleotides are TGTGCCAGCAGCAAAGGACAGGATAATTCACCCCTCCACTTT.

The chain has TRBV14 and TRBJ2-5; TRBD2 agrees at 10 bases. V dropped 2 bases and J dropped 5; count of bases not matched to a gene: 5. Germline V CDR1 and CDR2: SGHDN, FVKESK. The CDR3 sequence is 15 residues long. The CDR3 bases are TGTGCCAGCAGCCAAAGCGGGAGGGCCACGGAGACCCAGTACTTC. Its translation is CASSQSGRATETQYF. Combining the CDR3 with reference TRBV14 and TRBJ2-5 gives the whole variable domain EAGVTQFPSHSVIEKGQTVTLRCDPISGHDNLYWYRRVMGKEIKFLLHFVKESKQDESGMPNNRFLAERTGGTYSTLKVQPAELEDSGVYFCASSQSGRATETQYFGPGTRLLVL.

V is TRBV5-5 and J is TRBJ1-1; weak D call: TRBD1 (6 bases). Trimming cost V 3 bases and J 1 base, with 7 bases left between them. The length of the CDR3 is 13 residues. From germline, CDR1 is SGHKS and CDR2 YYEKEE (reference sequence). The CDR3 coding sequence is TGTGCCAGCAGCTGGGGGCGGAACACTGAAGCTTTCTTT. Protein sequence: CASSWGRNTEAFF. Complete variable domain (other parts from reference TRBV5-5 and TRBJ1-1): DAGVTQSPTHLIKTRGQQVTLRCSPISGHKSVSWYQQVLGQGPQFIFQYYEKEERGRGNFPDRFSARQFPNYSSELNVNALLLGDSALYLCASSWGRNTEAFFGQGTRLTVV.

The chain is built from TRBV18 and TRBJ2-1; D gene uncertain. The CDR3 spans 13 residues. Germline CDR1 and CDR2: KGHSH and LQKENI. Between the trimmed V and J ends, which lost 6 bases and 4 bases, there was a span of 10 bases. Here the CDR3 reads CASSPQVYNEQFF. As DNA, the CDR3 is TGTGCCAGCTCGCCTCAGGTGTACAATGAGCAGTTCTTC.